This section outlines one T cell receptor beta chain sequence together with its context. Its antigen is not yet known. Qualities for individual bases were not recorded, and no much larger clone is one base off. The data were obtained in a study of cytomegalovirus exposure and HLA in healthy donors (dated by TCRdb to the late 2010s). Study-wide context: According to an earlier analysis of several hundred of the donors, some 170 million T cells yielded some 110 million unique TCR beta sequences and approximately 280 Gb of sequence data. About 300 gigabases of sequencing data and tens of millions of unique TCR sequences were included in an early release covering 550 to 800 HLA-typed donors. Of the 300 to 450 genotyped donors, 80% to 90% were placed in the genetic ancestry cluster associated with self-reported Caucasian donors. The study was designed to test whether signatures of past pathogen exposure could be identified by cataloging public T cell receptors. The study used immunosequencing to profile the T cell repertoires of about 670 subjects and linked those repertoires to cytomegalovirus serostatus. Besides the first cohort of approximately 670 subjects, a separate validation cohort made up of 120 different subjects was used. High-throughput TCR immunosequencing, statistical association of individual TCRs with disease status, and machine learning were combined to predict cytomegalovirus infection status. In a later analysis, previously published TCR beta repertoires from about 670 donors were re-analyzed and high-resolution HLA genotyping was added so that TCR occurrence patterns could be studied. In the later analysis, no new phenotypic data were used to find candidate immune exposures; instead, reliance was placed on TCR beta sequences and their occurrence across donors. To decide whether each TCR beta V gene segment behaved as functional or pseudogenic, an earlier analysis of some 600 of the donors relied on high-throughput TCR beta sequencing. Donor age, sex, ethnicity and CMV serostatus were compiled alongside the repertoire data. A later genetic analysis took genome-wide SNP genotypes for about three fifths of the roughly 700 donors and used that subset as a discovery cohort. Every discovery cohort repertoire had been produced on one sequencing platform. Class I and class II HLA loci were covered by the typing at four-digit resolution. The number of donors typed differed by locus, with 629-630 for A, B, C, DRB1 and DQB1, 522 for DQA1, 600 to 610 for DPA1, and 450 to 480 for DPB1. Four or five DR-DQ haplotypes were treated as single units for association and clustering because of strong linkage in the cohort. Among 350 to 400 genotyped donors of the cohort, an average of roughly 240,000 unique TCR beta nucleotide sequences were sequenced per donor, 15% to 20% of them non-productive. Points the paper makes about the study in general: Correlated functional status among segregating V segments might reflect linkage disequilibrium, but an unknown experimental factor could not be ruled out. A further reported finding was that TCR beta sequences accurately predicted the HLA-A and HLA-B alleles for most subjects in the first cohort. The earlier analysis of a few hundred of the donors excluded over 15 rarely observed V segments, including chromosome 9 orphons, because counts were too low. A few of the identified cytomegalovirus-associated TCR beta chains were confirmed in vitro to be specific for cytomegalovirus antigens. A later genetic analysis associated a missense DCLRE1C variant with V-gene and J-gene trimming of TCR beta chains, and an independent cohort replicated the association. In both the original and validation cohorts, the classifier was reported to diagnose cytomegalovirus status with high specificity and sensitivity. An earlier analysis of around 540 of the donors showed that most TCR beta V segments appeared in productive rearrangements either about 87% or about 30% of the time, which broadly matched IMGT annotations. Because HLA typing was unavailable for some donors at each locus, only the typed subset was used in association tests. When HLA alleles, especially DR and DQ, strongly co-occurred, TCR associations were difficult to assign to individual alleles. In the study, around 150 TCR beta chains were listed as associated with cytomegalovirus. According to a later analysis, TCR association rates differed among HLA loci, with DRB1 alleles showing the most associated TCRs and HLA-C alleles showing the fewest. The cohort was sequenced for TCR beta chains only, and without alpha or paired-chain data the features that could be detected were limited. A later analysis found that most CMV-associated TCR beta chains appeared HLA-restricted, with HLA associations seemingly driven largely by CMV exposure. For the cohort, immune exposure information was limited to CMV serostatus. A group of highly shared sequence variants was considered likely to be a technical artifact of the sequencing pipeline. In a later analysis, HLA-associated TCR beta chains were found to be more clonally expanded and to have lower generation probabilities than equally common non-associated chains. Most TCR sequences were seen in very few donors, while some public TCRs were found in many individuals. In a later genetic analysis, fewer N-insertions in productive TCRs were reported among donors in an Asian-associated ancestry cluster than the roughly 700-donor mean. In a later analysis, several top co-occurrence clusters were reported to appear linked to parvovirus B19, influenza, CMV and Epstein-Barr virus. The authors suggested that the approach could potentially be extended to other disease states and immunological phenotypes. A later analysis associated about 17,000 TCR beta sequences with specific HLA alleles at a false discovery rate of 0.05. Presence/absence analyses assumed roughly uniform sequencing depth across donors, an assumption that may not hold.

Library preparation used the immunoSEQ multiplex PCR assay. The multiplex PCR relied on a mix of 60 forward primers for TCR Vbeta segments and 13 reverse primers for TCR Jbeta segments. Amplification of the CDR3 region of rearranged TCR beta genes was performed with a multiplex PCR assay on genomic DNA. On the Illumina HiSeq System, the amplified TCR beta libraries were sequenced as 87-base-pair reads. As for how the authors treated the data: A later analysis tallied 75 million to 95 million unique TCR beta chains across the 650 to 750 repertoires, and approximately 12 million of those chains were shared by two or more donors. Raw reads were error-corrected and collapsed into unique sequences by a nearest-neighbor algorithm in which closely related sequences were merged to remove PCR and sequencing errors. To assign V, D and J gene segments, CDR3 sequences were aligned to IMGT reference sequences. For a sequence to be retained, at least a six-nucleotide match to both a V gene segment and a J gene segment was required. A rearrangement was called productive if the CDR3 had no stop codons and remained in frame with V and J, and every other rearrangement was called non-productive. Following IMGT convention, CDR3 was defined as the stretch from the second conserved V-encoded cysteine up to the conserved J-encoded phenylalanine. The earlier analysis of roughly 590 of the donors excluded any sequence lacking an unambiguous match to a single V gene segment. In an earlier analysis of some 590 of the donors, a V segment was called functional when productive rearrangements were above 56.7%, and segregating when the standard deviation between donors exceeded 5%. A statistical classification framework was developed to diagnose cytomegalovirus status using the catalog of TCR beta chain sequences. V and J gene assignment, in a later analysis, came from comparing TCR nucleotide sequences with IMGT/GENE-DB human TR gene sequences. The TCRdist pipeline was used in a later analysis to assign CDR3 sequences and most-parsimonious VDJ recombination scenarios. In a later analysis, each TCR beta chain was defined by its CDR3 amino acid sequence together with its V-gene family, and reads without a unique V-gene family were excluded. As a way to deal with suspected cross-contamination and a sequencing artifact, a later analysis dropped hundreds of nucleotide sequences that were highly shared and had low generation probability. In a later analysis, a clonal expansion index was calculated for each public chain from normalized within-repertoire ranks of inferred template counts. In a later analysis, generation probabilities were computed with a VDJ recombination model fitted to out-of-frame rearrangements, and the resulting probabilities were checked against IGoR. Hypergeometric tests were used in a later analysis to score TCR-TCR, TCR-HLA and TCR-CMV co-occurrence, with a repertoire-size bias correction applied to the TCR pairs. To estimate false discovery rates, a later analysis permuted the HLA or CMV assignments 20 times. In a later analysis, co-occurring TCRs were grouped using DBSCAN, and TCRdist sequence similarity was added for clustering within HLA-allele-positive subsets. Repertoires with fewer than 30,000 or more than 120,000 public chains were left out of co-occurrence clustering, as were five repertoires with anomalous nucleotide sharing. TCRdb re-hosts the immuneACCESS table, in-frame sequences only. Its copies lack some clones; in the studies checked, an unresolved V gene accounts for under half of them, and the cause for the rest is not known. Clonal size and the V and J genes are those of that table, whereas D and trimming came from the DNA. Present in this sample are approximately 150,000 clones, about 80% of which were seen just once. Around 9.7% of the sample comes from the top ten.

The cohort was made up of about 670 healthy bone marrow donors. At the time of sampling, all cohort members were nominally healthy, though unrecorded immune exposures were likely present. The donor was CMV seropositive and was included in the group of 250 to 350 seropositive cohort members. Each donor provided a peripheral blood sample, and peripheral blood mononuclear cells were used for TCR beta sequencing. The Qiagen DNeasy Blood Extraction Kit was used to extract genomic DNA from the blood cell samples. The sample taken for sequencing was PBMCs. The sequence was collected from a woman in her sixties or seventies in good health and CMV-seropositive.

The CDR3 protein is CASSLEIAGEGETQYF. Read as DNA, the sequence is TGTGCCAGCAGCTTGGAGATAGCGGGAGAAGGAGAGACCCAGTACTTC. The V and J segments used are TRBV5-4 and TRBJ2-5, and TRBD2 matches 9 of the central bases. For this chain, trimming is 0 bases at the V end and 4 bases at the J end, and the number of junction bases without a gene match is 7. CDR1 and CDR2, per the germline V gene (reference sequence), are SGHNT and YYREEE. From the cysteine through the phenylalanine, the CDR3 covers 16 amino acids. Only CDR3 DNA remains: 48 bases, in frame from the first base.